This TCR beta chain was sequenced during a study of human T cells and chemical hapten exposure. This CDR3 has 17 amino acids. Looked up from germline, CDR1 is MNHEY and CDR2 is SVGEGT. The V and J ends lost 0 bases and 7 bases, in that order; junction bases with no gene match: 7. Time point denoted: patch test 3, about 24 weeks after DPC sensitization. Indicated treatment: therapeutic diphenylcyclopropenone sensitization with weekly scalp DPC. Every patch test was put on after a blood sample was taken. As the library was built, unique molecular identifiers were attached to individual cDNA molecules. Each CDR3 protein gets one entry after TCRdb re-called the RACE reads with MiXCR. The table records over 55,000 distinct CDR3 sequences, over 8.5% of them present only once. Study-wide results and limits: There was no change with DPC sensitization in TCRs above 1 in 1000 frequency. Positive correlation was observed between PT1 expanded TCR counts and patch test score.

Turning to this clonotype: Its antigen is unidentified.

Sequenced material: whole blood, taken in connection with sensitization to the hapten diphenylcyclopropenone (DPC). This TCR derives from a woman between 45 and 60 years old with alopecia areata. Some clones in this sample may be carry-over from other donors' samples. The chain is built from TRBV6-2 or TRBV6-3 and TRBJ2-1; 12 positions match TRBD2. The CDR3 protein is CASSYSPTSGRGNEQFF. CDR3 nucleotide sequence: TGTGCCAGCAGTTACTCCCCGACTAGCGGGAGAGGGAATGAGCAGTTCTTC.